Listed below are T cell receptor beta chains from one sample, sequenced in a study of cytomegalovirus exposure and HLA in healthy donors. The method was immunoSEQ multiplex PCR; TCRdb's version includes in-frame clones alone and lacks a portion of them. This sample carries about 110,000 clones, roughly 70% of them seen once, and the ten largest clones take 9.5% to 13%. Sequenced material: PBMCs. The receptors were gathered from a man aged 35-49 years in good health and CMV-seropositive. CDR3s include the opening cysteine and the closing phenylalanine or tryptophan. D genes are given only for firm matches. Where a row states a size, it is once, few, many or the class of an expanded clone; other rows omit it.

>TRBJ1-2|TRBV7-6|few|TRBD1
TGTGCCAGCAGTCTGGGGGGACAGGGGGCGAGTGGCTACACCTTC
CASSLGGQGASGYTF
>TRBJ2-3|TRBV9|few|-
TGTGCCAGCAGCGTAGTAGGGGTTCGGTCTGACACAGATACGCAGTATTTT
CASSVVGVRSDTDTQYF
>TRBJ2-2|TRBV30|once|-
TGTGCCTGGAGTGCCATGGAGGAAGCGAACACCGGGGAGCTGTTTTTT
CAWSAMEEANTGELFF
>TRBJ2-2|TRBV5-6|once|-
TGTGCCAGCAGCTTGGTTAGAAACACCGGGGAGCTGTTTTTT
CASSLVRNTGELFF
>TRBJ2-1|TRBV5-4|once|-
TGTGCCAGCAGCTTGGGCAGGGCTTACAATGAGCAGTTCTTC
CASSLGRAYNEQFF
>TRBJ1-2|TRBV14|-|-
TGTGCCAGCAGCGCAGGGTCATACTATGGCTACACCTTC
CASSAGSYYGYTF
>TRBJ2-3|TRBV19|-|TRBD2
TGTGCCAGCTCGGGACACCGGACTAGCGGGATCACAGATACGCAGTATTTT
CASSGHRTSGITDTQYF
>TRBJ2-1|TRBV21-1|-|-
TGTGCCAGCAGCAACAGATGGCAGGGGGGCAATGAGCAGTTCTTC
CASSNRWQGGNEQFF
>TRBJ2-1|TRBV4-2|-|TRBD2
TGTGCCAGCAGCCAAAGACTAGCGGGAAGTGATGAGCAGTTCTTC
CASSQRLAGSDEQFF
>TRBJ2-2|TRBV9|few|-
TGTGCCAGCAGCGTAGGAGGAGCGAACACCGGGGAGCTGTTTTTT
CASSVGGANTGELFF
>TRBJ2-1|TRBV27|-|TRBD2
TGTGCCAGCAGTCCGCTAGCGGGAGGGCCCAATGAGCAGTTCTTC
CASSPLAGGPNEQFF
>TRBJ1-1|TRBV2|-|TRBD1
TGTGCCAGCAGAGGGACAGGGGGCACTGAAGCTTTCTTT
CASRGTGGTEAFF
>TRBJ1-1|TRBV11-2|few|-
TGTGCCAGCAGCTTTGGAGGGAACACTGAAGCTTTCTTT
CASSFGGNTEAFF
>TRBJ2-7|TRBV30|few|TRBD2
TGTGCCTGGCGACTAGCGGGGGGCCTCGAGCAGTACTTC
CAWRLAGGLEQYF
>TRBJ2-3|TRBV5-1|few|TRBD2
TGCGCCAGCAGCTTGGTCAGAGCGGGAGGGCCGGTTGGGACAGATACGCAGTATTTT
CASSLVRAGGPVGTDTQYF
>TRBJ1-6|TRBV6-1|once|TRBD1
TGTGCCAGCAGTGAAGGGACAGGGGGTAATTCACCCCTCCACTTT
CASSEGTGGNSPLHF
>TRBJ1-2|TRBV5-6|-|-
TGTGCCAGCAGTTTGGACTGGAACTATGGCTACACCTTC
CASSLDWNYGYTF
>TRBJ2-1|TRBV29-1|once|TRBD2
TGCAGCGGCGGGGGGGGCAGGGCTGAGCAGTTCTTC
CSGGGGRAEQFF
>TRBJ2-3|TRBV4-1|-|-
TGCGCCAGCAGAGATGAGGCTGAAGGAGTGCGGGATACGCAGTATTTT
CASRDEAEGVRDTQYF
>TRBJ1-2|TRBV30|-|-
TGTGCCTGGAGACCAGGGATTTCGAATGGCTACACCTTC
CAWRPGISNGYTF
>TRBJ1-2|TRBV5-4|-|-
TGTGCCAGCAGCTCGGGCGGGGGAGGCTACACCTTC
CASSSGGGGYTF
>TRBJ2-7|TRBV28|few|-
TGTGCCAGCAGTTTCCCCCGGGGGTACGAGCAGTACTTC
CASSFPRGYEQYF
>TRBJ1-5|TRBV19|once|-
TGTGCCAGTAGTATAGCAGGGTACAGCAATCAGCCCCAGCATTTT
CASSIAGYSNQPQHF
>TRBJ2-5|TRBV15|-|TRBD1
TGTGCCACCAGCAGCCGGACAGGTGGAGAGACCCAGTACTTC
CATSSRTGGETQYF
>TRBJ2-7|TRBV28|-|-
TGTGCCAGCAGTTTAAGGGGCTCCTACGAGCAGTACTTC
CASSLRGSYEQYF
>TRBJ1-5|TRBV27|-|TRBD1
TGTGCCAGCAGTTTATCGATTAACAGGGGCCAGCCCCAGCATTTT
CASSLSINRGQPQHF
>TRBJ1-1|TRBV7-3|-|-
TGTGCCAGCAGCTCAGGGATTACGAACACTGAAGCTTTCTTT
CASSSGITNTEAFF
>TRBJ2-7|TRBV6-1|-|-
TGTGCCAGCAGTGACCCCGCCCAAGCGAGAGCCTACGAGCAGTACTTC
CASSDPAQARAYEQYF
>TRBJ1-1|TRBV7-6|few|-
TGTGCCAGCAGCCCCGGTTCGGTCCGGGGGACTGAAGCTTTCTTT
CASSPGSVRGTEAFF
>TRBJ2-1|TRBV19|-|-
TGTGCCATTAGAACACAAAAGAATGAGCAGTTCTTC
CAIRTQKNEQFF
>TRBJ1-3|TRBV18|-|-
TGTGCCAGCTCACTCGACCGGGGTTTCTCGGGAAACACCATATATTTT
CASSLDRGFSGNTIYF
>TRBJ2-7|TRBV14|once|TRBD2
TGTGCCAGTAGTCTGAGCGGGAGGCGGGGCGAGCAGTACTTC
CASSLSGRRGEQYF
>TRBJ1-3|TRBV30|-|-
TGTGCCTGGAACCCAGGGCTCTCTGGAAACACCATATATTTT
CAWNPGLSGNTIYF
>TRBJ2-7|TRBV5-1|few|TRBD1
TGCGCCAGCAGCAACCGGGACAGGGGCATGTACGAGCAGTACTTC
CASSNRDRGMYEQYF
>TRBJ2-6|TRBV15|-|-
TGTGCCACCAGCAGAGATAAATTCGGCTCTGGGGCCAACGTCCTGACTTTC
CATSRDKFGSGANVLTF
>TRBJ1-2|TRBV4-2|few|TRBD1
TGTGCCAGCAGCCAAGATGACAGGGGGTTGAAAGGCTACACCTTC
CASSQDDRGLKGYTF
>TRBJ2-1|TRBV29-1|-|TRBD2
TGCAGCGTTGAATTCAGGGAAGGACTAGCGGGATTGAGGTATGAGGATGAGCAGTTCTTC
CSVEFREGLAGLRYEDEQFF
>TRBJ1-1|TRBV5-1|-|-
TGCGCCAGCAGCTTGTATGGTTTAGGAGGGAACACTGAAGCTTTCTTT
CASSLYGLGGNTEAFF
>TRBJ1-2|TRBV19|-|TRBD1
TGTGCCAGTAGCCCCCGGACAGGGGTGTCTGGCTACACCTTC
CASSPRTGVSGYTF
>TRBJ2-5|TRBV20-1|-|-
TGCAGTGCGCAGGAGGGGACCTTCAAGTACTTC
CSAQEGTFKYF
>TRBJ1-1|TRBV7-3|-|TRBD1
TGTGCCAGCAGCCCTCTGGACAGGGTCATGAACACTGAAGCTTTCTTT
CASSPLDRVMNTEAFF
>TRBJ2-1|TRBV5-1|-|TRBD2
TGCGCCAGCAGCTGGACTAGCGGCCCGTCGCATGAGCAGTTCTTC
CASSWTSGPSHEQFF
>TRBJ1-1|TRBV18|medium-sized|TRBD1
TGTGCCAGCTCACCACCGTCGACAGGGAGTAACACTGAAGCTTTCTTT
CASSPPSTGSNTEAFF
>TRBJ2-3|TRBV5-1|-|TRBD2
TGCGCCAGCAGACGCGGGGGGGCGGCCACAGATACGCAGTATTTT
CASRRGGAATDTQYF
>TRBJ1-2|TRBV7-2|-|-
TGTGCCAGCAGCTTGGAAAGCCTCCAGGGTTTTAACTATGGCTACACCTTC
CASSLESLQGFNYGYTF
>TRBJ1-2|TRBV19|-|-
TGTGCCAGTAGTATAGACATTAACTATGGCTACACCTTC
CASSIDINYGYTF
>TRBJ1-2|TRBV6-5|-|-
TGTGCCAGCAGTTACTCGAATCGGGTTGGCTACACCTTC
CASSYSNRVGYTF
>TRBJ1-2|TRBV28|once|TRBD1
TGTGCCAGTGGGACAGGGGGATCTCTTAACTATGGCTACACCTTC
CASGTGGSLNYGYTF